The rows below give T cell receptor beta chains drawn from one sample of a study of shared clonotypes between healthy human individuals. Assay used: immunoSEQ multiplex PCR; TCRdb lists only in-frame clones, some missing. The table has about 2.2 million clones, about 93% seen once. Sample: naive CD8+ T cells from PBMCs. These receptors came from a man between 18 and 29 years old in good health. Some clones in this sample may be carry-over from other donors' samples. Both conserved end residues are trimmed from each CDR3. The D gene is left open where the match is weak.

J gene: TRBJ1-5
V gene: TRBV6-1
D gene: TRBD1
CDR3 protein: ASSERTGMVGQPQH

J gene: TRBJ2-1
V gene: TRBV29-1
D gene: -
CDR3 protein: SVELTSSRDEQF

J gene: TRBJ1-2
V gene: TRBV28
D gene: -
CDR3 protein: ASSLRGAGRGYT

J gene: TRBJ1-1
V gene: TRBV7-8
D gene: -
CDR3 protein: ASSPRTREAF

J gene: TRBJ1-4
V gene: TRBV6-5
D gene: -
CDR3 protein: ASTQTEGANEKLF

J gene: TRBJ1-1
V gene: TRBV28
D gene: -
CDR3 protein: ASSLFSDTEAF

J gene: TRBJ2-6
V gene: TRBV4-1
D gene: -
CDR3 protein: ASSQAWGQPSGANVLT

J gene: TRBJ2-7
V gene: TRBV7-6
D gene: TRBD2
CDR3 protein: ASSEAGGPWEQY

J gene: TRBJ2-1
V gene: TRBV28
D gene: -
CDR3 protein: ASSLRPQDSYNEQF

J gene: TRBJ2-3
V gene: TRBV27
D gene: TRBD2
CDR3 protein: ASSPGGGWTDTQY

J gene: TRBJ1-5
V gene: TRBV7-9
D gene: -
CDR3 protein: ASSLGALNQPQH

J gene: TRBJ2-1
V gene: TRBV29-1
D gene: -
CDR3 protein: SVVGSEQF

J gene: TRBJ2-3
V gene: TRBV2
D gene: TRBD2
CDR3 protein: ASSEYLAAFTDTQY

J gene: TRBJ2-7
V gene: TRBV5-1
D gene: -
CDR3 protein: ASRRHGRQVEYEQY

J gene: TRBJ2-7
V gene: TRBV4-1
D gene: -
CDR3 protein: ASSPPSYEQY

J gene: TRBJ2-7
V gene: TRBV6-5
D gene: -
CDR3 protein: ASSYYGDLDYEQY

J gene: TRBJ2-3
V gene: TRBV29-1
D gene: -
CDR3 protein: SVQMAQMSTDTQY

J gene: TRBJ2-5
V gene: TRBV7-9
D gene: -
CDR3 protein: ASSPGRGETQY

J gene: TRBJ2-6
V gene: TRBV27
D gene: -
CDR3 protein: ASTSRGSGANVLT

J gene: TRBJ2-3
V gene: TRBV19
D gene: TRBD2
CDR3 protein: ASSIGFLEREANTDTQY

J gene: TRBJ2-1
V gene: TRBV19
D gene: TRBD2
CDR3 protein: ASSELTSGGNEQF

J gene: TRBJ1-5
V gene: TRBV2
D gene: -
CDR3 protein: ASGQDSNQPQH

J gene: TRBJ1-3
V gene: TRBV28
D gene: TRBD1
CDR3 protein: ASSLDRTSGNTIY

J gene: TRBJ1-2
V gene: TRBV5-4
D gene: TRBD1
CDR3 protein: ASSTGEVDGYT

J gene: TRBJ2-1
V gene: TRBV5-6
D gene: -
CDR3 protein: ASSDAGWAPLREQF

J gene: TRBJ2-7
V gene: TRBV28
D gene: -
CDR3 protein: ASSLRTRLPAYEQY

J gene: TRBJ2-2
V gene: TRBV19
D gene: -
CDR3 protein: ASSPGRNTGELF

J gene: TRBJ2-7
V gene: TRBV4-1
D gene: -
CDR3 protein: ASSQRTSYEQY

J gene: TRBJ2-1
V gene: TRBV4-1
D gene: -
CDR3 protein: ASSQGPGDNEQF

J gene: TRBJ2-1
V gene: TRBV7-9
D gene: -
CDR3 protein: ASSFDSNEQF

J gene: TRBJ1-3
V gene: TRBV9
D gene: -
CDR3 protein: ASSSGNTIY

J gene: TRBJ1-1
V gene: TRBV7-9
D gene: TRBD1
CDR3 protein: ASSPGDRPYTEAF

J gene: TRBJ1-5
V gene: TRBV4-1
D gene: -
CDR3 protein: ASSQDRGNAEWGRDQPQH

J gene: TRBJ2-1
V gene: TRBV20-1
D gene: -
CDR3 protein: SARENHGQF

J gene: TRBJ2-7
V gene: TRBV7-9
D gene: TRBD2
CDR3 protein: ASSHDSSGRVGGPYEQY

J gene: TRBJ2-1
V gene: TRBV19
D gene: -
CDR3 protein: ASSIFWESSYNEQF

J gene: TRBJ2-7
V gene: TRBV10-2
D gene: TRBD2
CDR3 protein: ASSEGGRVGEQY

J gene: TRBJ1-4
V gene: TRBV19
D gene: -
CDR3 protein: ASGGGTELF

J gene: TRBJ2-7
V gene: TRBV19
D gene: -
CDR3 protein: ASSTPPGSSYEQY

J gene: TRBJ2-1
V gene: TRBV6-5
D gene: TRBD1
CDR3 protein: ASSPGGYNEQF

J gene: TRBJ2-1
V gene: TRBV7-9
D gene: -
CDR3 protein: ASTSPEGQGNEQF

J gene: TRBJ2-7
V gene: TRBV18
D gene: TRBD1
CDR3 protein: ASSDRGRDEQY

J gene: TRBJ1-1
V gene: TRBV18
D gene: TRBD1
CDR3 protein: ASFRGIGQGRTGTEAF

J gene: TRBJ2-7
V gene: TRBV28
D gene: -
CDR3 protein: ASTDVGQKYEQY

J gene: TRBJ2-7
V gene: TRBV19
D gene: -
CDR3 protein: ASSLGTAYEQY

J gene: TRBJ2-7
V gene: TRBV7-9
D gene: -
CDR3 protein: ASSLRHGGYEQY

J gene: TRBJ1-5
V gene: TRBV4-1
D gene: TRBD1
CDR3 protein: ASSQSRGEQPQH

J gene: TRBJ2-5
V gene: TRBV14
D gene: TRBD1
CDR3 protein: ASSRRQGAETQY

J gene: TRBJ2-1
V gene: TRBV15
D gene: TRBD2
CDR3 protein: ATSRGLAGGNEQF

J gene: TRBJ2-6
V gene: TRBV7-6
D gene: -
CDR3 protein: ASSTGRAGANVLT

J gene: TRBJ1-4
V gene: TRBV7-7
D gene: -
CDR3 protein: ASSLGFTGATNEKLF

J gene: TRBJ2-7
V gene: TRBV28
D gene: -
CDR3 protein: ASSYYRGRSEQY

J gene: TRBJ1-3
V gene: TRBV28
D gene: -
CDR3 protein: ASSLSPGHGGNTIY

J gene: TRBJ2-1
V gene: TRBV11-2
D gene: TRBD2
CDR3 protein: ASSFSSGPSYNEQF

J gene: TRBJ1-1
V gene: TRBV10-3
D gene: -
CDR3 protein: AISEVDREAF

J gene: TRBJ1-4
V gene: TRBV7-9
D gene: -
CDR3 protein: ASSPPPGVTNEKLF

J gene: TRBJ2-1
V gene: TRBV11-1
D gene: TRBD1
CDR3 protein: ASSSGQYSSYNEQF

J gene: TRBJ2-1
V gene: TRBV27
D gene: TRBD2
CDR3 protein: ASSFSGTSGDDEQF

J gene: TRBJ1-2
V gene: TRBV19
D gene: -
CDR3 protein: ASSSLPSDNYGYT

J gene: TRBJ1-3
V gene: TRBV11-2
D gene: TRBD1
CDR3 protein: ASSGRDSSGNTIY